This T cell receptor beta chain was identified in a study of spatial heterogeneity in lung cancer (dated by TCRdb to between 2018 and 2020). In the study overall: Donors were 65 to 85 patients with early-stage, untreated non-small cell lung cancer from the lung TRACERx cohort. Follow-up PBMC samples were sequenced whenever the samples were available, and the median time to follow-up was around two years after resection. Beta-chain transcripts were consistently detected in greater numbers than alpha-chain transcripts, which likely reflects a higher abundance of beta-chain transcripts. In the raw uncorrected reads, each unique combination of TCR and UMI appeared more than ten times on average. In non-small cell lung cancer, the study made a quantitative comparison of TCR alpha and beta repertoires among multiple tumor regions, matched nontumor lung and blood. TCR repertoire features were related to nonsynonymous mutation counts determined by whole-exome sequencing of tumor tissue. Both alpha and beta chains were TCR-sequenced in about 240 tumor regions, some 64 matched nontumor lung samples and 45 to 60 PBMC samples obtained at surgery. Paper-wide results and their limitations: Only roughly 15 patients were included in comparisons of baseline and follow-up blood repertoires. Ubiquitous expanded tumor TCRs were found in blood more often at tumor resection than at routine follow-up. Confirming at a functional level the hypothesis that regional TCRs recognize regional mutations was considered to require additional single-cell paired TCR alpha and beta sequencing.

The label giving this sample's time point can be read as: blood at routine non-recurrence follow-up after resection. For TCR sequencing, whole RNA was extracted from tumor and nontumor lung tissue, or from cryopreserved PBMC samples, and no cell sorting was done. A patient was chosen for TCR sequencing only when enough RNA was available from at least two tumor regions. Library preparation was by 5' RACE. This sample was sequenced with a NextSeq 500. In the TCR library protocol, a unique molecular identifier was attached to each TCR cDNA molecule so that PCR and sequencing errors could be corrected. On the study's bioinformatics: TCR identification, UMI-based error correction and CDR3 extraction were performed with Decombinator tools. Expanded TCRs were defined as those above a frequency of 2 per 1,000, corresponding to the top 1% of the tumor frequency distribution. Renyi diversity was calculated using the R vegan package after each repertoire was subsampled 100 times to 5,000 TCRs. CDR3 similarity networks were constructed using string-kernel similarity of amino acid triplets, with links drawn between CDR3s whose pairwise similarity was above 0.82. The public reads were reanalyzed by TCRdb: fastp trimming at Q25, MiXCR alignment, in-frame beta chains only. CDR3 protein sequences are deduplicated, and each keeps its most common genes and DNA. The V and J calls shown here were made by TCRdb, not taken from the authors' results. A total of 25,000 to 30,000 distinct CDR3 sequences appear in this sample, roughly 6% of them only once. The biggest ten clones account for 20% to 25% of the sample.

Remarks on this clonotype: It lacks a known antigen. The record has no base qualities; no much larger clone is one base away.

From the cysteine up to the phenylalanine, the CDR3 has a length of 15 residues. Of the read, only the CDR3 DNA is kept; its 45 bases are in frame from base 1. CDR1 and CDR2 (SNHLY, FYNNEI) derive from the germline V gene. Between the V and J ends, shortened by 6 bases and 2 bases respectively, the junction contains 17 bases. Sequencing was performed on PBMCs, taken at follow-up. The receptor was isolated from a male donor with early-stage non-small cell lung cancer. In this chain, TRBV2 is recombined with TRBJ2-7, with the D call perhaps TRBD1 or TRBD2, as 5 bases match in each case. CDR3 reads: CASSDFVQGPYEQYF. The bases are TGTGCCAGCAGCGACTTTGTCCAGGGACCCTACGAGCAGTACTTC.